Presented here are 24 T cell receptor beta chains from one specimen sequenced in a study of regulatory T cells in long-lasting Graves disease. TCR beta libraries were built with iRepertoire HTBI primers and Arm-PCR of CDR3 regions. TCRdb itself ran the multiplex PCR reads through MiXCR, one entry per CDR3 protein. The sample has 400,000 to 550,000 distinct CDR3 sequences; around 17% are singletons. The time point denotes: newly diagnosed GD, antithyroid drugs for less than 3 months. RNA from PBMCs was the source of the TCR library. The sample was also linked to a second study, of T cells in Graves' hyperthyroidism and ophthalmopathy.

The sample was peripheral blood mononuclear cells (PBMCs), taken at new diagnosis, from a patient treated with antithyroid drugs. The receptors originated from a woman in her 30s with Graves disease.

CDR3 DNA: TGTGCCAGCAGCTGGACAGGACTTGGCTACAATGAGCAGTTCTTC. This translates into CASSWTGLGYNEQFF. The chain carries TRBV7-3 and TRBJ2-1; 7 bases fit TRBD1. There are 15 residues in the CDR3. Trimming took 4 bases from V and 3 from J; bases not matched to a gene: 6. Germline V lookup: CDR1 SGHTA, CDR2 FQGTGA.

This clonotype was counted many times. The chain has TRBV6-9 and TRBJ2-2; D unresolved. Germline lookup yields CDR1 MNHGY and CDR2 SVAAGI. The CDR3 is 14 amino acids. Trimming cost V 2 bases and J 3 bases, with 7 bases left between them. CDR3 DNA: TGTGCCAGCAGTTATAGGGTCGACACCGGGGAGCTGTTTTTT. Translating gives CASSYRVDTGELFF.

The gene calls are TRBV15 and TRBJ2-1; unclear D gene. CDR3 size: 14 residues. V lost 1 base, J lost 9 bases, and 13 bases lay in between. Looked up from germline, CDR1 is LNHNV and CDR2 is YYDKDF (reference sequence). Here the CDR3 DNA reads TGTGCCACCAGCAGAGGGATGGTGGCAGTTGAGCAGTTCTTC. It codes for CATSRGMVAVEQFF.

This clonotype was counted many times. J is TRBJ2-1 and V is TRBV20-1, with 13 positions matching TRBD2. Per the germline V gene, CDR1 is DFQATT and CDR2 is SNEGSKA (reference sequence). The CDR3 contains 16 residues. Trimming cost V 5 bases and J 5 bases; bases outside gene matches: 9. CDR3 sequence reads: CSARTSGRSMNNEQFF. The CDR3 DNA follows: TGCAGTGCTCGGACTAGCGGGAGAAGCATGAACAATGAGCAGTTCTTC.

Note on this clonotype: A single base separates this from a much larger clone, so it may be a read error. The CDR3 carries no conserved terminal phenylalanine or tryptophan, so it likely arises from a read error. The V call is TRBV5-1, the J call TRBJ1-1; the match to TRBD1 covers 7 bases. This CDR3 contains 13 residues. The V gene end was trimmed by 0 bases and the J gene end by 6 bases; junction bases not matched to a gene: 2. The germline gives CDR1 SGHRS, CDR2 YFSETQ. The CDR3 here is CASSLGQGSEAFL. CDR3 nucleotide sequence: TGCGCCAGCAGCTTGGGACAGGGATCTGAAGCTTTCCTT.

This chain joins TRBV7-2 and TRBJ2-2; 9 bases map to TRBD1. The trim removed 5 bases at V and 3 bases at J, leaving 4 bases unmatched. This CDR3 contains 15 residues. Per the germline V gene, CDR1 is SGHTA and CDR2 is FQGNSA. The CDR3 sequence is CASSVTGGDTGELFF. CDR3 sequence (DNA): TGTGCCAGCAGCGTAACAGGGGGCGACACCGGGGAGCTGTTTTTT.

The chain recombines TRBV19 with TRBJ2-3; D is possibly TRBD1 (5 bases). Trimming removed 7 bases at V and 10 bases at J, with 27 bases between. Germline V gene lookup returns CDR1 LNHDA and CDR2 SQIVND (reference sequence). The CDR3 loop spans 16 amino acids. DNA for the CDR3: TGTGCCAGTACTTCCCGCGCAAGACAGCCTGGGTTTCCGCAGTATTTT. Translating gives CASTSRARQPGFPQYF.

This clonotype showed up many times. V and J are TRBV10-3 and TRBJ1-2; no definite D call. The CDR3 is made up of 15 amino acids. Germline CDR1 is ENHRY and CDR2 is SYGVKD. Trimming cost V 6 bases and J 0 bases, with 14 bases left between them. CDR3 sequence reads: CAISLGLTANYGYTF. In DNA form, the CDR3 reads TGTGCCATCAGCCTCGGACTTACGGCTAACTATGGCTACACCTTC.

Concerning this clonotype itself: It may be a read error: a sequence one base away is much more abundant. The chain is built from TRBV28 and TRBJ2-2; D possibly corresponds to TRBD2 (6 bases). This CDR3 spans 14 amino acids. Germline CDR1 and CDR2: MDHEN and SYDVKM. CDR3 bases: TGTGCCGGCAGTTGGCGGGAGAACACCGGGGAGCTGTTTTTT. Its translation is CAGSWRENTGELFF.

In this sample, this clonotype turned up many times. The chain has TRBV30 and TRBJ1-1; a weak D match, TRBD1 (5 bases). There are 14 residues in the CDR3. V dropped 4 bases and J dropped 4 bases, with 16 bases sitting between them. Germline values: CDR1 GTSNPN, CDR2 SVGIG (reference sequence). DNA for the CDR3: TGTGCCTGGACACTAAGACAGTTGGTCACTGAAGCTTTCTTT. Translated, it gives CAWTLRQLVTEAFF.

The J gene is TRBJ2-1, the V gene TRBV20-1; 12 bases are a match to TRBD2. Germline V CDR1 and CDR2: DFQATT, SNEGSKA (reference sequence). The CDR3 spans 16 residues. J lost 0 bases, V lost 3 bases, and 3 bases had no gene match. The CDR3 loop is CSARTSGSGSYNEQFF. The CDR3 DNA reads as TGCAGTGCTAGGACTAGCGGGAGTGGCTCCTACAATGAGCAGTTCTTC.

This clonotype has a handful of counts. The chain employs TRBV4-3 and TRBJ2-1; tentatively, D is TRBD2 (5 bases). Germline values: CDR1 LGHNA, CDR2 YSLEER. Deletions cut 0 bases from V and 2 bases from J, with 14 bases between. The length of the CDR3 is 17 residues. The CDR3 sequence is CASSQDERLSPYNEQFF. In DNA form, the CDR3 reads TGCGCCAGCAGCCAAGACGAGCGGCTCTCACCCTACAATGAGCAGTTCTTC.

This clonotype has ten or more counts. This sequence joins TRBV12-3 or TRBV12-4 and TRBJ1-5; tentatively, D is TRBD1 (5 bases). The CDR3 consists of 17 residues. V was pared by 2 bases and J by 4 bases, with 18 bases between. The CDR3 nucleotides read TGTGCCAGCAGTTTACTGGTGAGGGGTCTACGGAATCAGCCCCAGCATTTT. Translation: CASSLLVRGLRNQPQHF.

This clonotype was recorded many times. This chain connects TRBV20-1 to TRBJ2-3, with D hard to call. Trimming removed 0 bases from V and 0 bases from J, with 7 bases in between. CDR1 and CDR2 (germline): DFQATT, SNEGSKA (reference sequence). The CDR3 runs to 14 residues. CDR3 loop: CSARDARSTDTQYF. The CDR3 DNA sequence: TGCAGTGCTAGAGATGCACGGAGCACAGATACGCAGTATTTT.

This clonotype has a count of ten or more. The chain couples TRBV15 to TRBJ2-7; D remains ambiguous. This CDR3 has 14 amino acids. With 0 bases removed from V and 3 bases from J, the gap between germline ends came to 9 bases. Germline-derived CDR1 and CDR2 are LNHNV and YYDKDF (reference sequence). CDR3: CATSRDSGSYEQYF. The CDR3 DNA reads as TGTGCCACCAGCAGAGATTCAGGCAGCTACGAGCAGTACTTC.

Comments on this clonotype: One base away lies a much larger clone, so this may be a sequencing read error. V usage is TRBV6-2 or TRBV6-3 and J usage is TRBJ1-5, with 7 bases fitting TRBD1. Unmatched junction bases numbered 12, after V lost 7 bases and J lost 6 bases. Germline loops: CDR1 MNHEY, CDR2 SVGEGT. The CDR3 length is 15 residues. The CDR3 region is CASIQGLEGSQPQHF. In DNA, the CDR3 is TGTGCCAGCATACAGGGGCTGGAAGGCAGTCAGCCCCAGCATTTT.

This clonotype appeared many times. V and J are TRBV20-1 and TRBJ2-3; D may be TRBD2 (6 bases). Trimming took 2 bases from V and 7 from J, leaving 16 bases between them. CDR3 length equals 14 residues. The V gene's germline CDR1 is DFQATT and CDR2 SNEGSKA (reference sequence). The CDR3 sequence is CSARLRERANTQYF. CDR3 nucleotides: TGCAGTGCTAGACTCCGGGAGCGCGCTAATACGCAGTATTTT.

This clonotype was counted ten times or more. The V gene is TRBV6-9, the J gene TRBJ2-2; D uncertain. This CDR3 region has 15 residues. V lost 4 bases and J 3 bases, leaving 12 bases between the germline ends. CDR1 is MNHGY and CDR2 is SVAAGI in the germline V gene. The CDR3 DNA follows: TGTGCCAGCAGTTCCTCAACAAGTGACACCGGGGAGCTGTTTTTT. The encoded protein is CASSSSTSDTGELFF.

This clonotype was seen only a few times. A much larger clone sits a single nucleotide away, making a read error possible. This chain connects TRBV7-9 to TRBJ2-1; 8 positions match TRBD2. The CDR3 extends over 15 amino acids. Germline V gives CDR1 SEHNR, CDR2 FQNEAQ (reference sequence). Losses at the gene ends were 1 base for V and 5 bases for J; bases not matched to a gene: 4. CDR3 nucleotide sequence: TGTGCCAGCAGCTTAGAACGCGGGGGGCACAATGAGCAGTTCTTC. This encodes CASSLERGGHNEQFF.

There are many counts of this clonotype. Written as DNA, the CDR3 is TGTGCCAGCAGTTTAATGGTCAATCAGCCCCAGCATTTT. As protein: CASSLMVNQPQHF. J is TRBJ1-5 and V is TRBV27; D gene uncertain. Germline CDR1 MNHEY, CDR2 SMNVEV (reference sequence). V lost 2 bases and J 3 bases, leaving 5 bases between the germline ends. The CDR3 is 13 amino acids.

DNA of the CDR3: TGTGCCAGCAGGGTACTAGCGGGAGCAGATACGCAGTATTTT. Amino acids: CASRVLAGADTQYF. This sequence joins TRBV2 and TRBJ2-3; TRBD2 matches at 11 bases. With V trimmed by 6 bases and J by 4 bases, 3 bases remained unmatched. CDR3 length: 14 residues. Germline CDR1 reads SNHLY; CDR2 reads FYNNEI.

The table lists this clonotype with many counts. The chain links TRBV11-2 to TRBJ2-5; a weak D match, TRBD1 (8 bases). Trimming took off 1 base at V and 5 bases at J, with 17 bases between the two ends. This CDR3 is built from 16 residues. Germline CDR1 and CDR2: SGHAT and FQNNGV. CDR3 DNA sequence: TGTGCCAGCAGCTTAGCAGGGGGCGGGGGTGAGGAGACCCAGTACTTC. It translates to CASSLAGGGGEETQYF.

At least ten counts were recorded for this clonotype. CDR3 DNA: TGTGCCAGCAGCCCGCCGCGGACCGCCAACTATGGCTACACCTTC. It encodes CASSPPRTANYGYTF. The chain couples TRBV12-3 or TRBV12-4 to TRBJ1-2, with D unclear. This CDR3 comprises 15 residues. Trimming cost V 6 bases and J 2 bases, with 16 bases left between them.

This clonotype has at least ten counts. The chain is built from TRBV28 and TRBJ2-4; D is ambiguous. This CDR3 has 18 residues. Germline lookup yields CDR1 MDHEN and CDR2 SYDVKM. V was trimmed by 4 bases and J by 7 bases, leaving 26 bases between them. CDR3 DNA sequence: TGTGCCAGCAGTTCAACCTGGGGAAATATGAGTATTTGGAACATTCAGTACTTC. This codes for CASSSTWGNMSIWNIQYF.